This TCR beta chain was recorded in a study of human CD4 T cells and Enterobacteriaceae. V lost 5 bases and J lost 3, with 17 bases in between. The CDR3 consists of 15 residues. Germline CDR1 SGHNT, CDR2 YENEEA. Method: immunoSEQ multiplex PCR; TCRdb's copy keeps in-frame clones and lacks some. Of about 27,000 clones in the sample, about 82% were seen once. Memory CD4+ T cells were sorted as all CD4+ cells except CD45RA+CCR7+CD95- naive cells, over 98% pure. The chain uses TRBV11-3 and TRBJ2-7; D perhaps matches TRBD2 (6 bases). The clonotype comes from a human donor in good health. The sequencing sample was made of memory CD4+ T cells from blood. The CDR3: CASSPGGSGNYEQYF. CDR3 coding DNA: TGTGCCAGCAGCCCCGGGGGTTCAGGTAACTACGAGCAGTACTTC.